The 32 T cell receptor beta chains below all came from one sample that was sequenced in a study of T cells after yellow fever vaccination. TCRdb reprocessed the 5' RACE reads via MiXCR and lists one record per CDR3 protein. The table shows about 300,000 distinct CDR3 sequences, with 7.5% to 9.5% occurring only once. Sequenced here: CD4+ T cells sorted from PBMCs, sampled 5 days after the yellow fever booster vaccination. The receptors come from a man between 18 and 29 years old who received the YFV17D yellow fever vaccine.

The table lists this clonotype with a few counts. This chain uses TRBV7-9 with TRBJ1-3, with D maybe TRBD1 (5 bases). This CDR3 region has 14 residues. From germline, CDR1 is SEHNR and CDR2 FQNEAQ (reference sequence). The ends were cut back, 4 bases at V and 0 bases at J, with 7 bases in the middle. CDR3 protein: CASSSRGSGNTIYF. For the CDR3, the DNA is TGTGCCAGCAGCTCAAGGGGCTCTGGAAACACCATATATTTT.

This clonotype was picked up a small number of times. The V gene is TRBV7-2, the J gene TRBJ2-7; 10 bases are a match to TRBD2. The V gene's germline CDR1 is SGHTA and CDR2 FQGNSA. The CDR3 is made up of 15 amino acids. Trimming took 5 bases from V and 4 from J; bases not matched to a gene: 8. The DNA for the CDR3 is TGTGCCAGCAGCCAACCTTCTAGCGGGGGTTACGAGCAGTACGTC. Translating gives CASSQPSSGGYEQYV.

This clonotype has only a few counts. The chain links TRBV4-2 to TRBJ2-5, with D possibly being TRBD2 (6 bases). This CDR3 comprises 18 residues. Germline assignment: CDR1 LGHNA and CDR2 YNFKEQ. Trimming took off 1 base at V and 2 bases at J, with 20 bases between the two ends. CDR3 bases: TGTGCCAGCAGCCAAGCCCCTCCGGGACTCCTCCAGCAAGAGACCCAGTACTTC. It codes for CASSQAPPGLLQQETQYF.

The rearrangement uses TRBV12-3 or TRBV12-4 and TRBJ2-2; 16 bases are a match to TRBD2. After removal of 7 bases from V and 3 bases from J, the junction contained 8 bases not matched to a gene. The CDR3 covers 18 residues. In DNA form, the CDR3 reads TGTGCCAGCACCTCGGGACTAGCGGGGGGGCAGTACACCGGGGAGCTGTTTTTT. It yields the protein CASTSGLAGGQYTGELFF.

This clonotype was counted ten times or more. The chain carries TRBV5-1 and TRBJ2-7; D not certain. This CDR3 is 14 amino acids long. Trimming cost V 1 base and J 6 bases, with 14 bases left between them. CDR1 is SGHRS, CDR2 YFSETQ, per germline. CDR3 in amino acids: CASSLSQVNPEQYF. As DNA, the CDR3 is TGCGCCAGCAGCTTGAGTCAGGTTAATCCCGAGCAGTACTTC.

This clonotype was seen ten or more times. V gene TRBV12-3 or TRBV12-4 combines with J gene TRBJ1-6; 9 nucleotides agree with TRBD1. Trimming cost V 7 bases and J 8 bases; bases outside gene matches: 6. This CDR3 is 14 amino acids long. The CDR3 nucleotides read TGTGCCAGCACTCGGGACAGGGTGGATTCACCCCTCCACTTT. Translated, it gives CASTRDRVDSPLHF.

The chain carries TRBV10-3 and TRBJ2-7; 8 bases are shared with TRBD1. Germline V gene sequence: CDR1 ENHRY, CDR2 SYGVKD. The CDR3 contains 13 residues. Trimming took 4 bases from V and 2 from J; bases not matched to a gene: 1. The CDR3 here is CAISGTGTYEQYV. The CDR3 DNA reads TGTGCCATCAGTGGGACAGGGACCTACGAGCAGTACGTC.

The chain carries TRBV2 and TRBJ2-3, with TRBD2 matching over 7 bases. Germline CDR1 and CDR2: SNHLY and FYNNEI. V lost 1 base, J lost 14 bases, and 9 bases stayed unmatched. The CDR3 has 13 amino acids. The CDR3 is CASSEGGGTPRYF. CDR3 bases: TGTGCCAGCAGTGAAGGGGGGGGAACTCCTCGGTATTTT.

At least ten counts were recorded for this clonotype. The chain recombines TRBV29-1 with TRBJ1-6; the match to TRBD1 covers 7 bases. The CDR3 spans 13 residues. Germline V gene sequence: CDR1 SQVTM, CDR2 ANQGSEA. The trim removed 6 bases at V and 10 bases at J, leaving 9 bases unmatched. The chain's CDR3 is CSVAATGDSPLHF. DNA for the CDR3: TGCAGCGTCGCAGCAACAGGGGACTCACCCCTCCACTTT.

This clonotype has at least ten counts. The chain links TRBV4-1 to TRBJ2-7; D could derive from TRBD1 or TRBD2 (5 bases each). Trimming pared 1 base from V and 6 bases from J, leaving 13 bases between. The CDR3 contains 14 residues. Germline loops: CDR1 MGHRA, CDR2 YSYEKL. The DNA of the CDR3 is TGCGCCAGCAGCCAAGGGACACAAAGCGGCGAGCAGTACGTC. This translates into CASSQGTQSGEQYV.

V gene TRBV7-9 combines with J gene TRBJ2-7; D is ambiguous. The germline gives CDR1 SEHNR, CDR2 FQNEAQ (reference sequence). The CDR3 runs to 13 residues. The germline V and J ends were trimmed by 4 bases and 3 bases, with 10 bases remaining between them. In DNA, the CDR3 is TGTGCCAGCAGCTCGGGCCCCGTCTACGAGCAGTACGTC. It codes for CASSSGPVYEQYV.

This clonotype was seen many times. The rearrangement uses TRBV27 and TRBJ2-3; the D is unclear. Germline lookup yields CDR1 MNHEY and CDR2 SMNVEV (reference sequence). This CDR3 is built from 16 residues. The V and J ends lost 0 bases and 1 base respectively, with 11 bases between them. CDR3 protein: CASSLSIARRTDTQYF. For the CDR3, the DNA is TGTGCCAGCAGTTTATCGATCGCACGCCGCACAGATACGCAGTATTTT.

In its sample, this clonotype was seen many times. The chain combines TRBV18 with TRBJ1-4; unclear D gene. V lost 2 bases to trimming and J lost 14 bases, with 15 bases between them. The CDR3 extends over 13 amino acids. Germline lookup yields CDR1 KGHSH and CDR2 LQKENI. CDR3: CASSPTGLDGLFF. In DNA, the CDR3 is TGTGCCAGCTCACCAACCGGGTTAGATGGGCTGTTTTTT.

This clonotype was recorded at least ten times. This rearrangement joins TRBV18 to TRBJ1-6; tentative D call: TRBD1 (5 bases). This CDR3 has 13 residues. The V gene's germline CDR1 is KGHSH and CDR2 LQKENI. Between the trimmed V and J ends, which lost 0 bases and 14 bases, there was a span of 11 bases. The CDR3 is CASSPPGGSALHF. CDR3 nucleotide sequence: TGTGCCAGCTCACCACCGGGGGGGTCGGCCCTCCACTTT.

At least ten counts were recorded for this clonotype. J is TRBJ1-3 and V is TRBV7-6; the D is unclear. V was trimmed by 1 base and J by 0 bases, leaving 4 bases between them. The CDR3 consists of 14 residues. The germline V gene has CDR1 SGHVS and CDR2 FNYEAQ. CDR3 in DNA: TGTGCCAGCAGCTTAGGCCTCTCTGGAAACACCATATATTTT. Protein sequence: CASSLGLSGNTIYF.

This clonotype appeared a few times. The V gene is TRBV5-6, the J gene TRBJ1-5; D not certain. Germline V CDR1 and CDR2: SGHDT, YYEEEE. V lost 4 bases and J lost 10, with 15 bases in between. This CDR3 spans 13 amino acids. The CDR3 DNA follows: TGTGCCAGCAGCCGGATGAGGGAAACACCCCAGCATTTT. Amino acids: CASSRMRETPQHF. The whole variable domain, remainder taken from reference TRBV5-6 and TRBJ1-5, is DAGVTQSPTHLIKTRGQQVTLRCSPKSGHDTVSWYQQALGQGPQFIFQYYEEEERQRGNFPDRFSGHQFPNYSSELNVNALLLGDSALYLCASSRMRETPQHFGDGTRLSIL.

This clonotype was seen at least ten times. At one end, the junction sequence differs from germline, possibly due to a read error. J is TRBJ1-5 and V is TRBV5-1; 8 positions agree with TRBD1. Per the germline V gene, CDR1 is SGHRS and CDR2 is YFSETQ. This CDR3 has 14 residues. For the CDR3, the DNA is TGTGCCAGCAGCTTAGCAGGGGGCGGTCAGCCCCAGCATTTT. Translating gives CASSLAGGGQPQHF.

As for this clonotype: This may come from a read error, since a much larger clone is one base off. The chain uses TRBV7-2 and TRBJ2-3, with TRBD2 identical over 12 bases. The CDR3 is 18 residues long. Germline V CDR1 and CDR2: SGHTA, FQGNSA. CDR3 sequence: CASSLTPLLAGGTGTQYF. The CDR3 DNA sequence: TGTGCCAGCAGCTTAACCCCCCTACTAGCGGGGGGCACAGGTACGCAGTATTTT.

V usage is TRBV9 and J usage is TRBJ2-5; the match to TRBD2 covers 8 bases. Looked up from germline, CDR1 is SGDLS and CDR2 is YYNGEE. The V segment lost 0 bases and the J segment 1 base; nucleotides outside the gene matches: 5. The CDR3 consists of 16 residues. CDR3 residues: CASSVDPAGVQETQYF. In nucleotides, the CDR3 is TGTGCCAGCAGCGTAGATCCAGCGGGGGTCCAAGAGACCCAGTACTTC.

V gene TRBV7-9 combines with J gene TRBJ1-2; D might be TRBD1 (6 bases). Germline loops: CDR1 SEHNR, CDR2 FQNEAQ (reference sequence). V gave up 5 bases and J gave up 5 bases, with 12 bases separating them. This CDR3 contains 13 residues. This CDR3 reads CASSPSGTYGYTF. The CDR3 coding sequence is TGTGCCAGCAGCCCCTCCGGGACATATGGCTACACCTTC.

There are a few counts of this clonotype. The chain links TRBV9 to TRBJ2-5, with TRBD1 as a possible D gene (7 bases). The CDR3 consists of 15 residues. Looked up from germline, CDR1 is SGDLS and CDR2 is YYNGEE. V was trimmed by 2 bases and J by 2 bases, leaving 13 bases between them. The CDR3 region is CASSVTGTRQETQYF. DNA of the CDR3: TGTGCCAGCAGCGTGACAGGGACTCGACAAGAGACCCAGTACTTC. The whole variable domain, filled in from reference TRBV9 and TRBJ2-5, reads DSGVTQTPKHLITATGQRVTLRCSPRSGDLSVYWYQQSLDQGLQFLIQYYNGEERAKGNILERFSAQQFPDLHSELNLSSLELGDSALYFCASSVTGTRQETQYFGPGTRLLVL.

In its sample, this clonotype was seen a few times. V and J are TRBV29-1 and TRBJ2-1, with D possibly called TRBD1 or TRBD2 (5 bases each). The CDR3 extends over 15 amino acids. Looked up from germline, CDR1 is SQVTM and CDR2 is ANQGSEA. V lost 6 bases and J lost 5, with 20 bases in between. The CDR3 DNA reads TGCAGCGTCCGAAGCCGGGGATCAGGGAACAATGAGCAGTTCTTC. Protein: CSVRSRGSGNNEQFF.

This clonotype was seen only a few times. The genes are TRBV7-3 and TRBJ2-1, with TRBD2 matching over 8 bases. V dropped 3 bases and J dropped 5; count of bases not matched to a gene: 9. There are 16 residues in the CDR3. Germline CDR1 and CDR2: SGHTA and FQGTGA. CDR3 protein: CASSFPPGGVNNEQFF. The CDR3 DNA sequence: TGTGCCAGCAGCTTCCCCCCCGGGGGGGTAAACAATGAGCAGTTCTTC. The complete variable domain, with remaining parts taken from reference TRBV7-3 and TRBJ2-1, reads GAGVSQTPSNKVTEKGKYVELRCDPISGHTALYWYRQSLGQGPEFLIYFQGTGAADDSGLPNDRFFAVRPEGSVSTLKIQRTERGDSAVYLCASSFPPGGVNNEQFFGPGTRLTVL.

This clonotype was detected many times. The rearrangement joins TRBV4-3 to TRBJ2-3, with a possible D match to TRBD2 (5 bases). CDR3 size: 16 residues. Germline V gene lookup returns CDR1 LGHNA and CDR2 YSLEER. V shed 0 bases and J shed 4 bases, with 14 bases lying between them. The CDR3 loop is CASSQDPAHGADTQYF. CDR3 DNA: TGCGCCAGCAGCCAAGATCCGGCCCACGGGGCAGATACGCAGTATTTT.

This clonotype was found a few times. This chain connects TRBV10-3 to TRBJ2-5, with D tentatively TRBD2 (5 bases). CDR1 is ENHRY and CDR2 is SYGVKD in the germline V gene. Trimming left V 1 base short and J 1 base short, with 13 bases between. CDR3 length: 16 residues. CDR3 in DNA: TGTGCCATCAGTGAGTTTTTGGCGGGCGCCCAAGAGACCCAGTACTTC. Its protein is CAISEFLAGAQETQYF.

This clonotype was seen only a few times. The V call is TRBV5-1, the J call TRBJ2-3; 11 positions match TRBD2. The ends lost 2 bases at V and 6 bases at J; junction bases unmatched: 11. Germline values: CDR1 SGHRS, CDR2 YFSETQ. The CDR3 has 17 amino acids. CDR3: CASSLPSSGGPSDTQYF. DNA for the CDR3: TGCGCCAGCAGCTTACCCTCTAGCGGGGGGCCGTCGGATACGCAGTATTTT.

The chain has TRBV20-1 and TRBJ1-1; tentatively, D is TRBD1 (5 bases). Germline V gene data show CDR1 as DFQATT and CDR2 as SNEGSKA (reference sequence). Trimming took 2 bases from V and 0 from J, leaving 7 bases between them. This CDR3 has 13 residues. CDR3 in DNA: TGCAGTGCTAGAAGGGGTGTGAACACTGAAGCTTTCTTT. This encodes CSARRGVNTEAFF.

CDR3 region: CASSLEPRGKYGELFF. CDR3 in DNA: TGCGCCAGCAGCTTGGAGCCTCGGGGAAAGTACGGGGAGCTGTTTTTT. The rearrangement links TRBV5-1 to TRBJ2-2; tentatively, D is TRBD2 (5 bases). This CDR3 is built from 16 residues. Trimming shortened V by 0 bases and J by 7 bases, and 16 bases separated the two germline ends. Germline loops: CDR1 SGHRS, CDR2 YFSETQ.

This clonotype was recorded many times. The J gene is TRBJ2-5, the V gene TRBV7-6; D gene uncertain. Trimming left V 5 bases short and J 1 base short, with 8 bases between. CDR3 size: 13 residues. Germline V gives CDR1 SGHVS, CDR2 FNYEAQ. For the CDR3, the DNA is TGTGCCAGCAGCCGGAGCTTCCAAGAGACCCAGTACTTC. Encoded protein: CASSRSFQETQYF. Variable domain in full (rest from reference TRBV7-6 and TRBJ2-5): GAGVSQSPRYKVTKRGQDVALRCDPISGHVSLYWYRQALGQGPEFLTYFNYEAQQDKSGLPNDRFSAERPEGSISTLTIQRTEQRDSAMYRCASSRSFQETQYFGPGTRLLVL.

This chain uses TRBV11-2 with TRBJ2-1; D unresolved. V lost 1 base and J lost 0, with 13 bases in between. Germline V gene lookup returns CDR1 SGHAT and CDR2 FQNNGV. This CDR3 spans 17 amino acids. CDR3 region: CASSLVGGDSSYNEQFF. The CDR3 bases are TGTGCCAGCAGCTTAGTGGGCGGCGATAGCTCCTACAATGAGCAGTTCTTC.

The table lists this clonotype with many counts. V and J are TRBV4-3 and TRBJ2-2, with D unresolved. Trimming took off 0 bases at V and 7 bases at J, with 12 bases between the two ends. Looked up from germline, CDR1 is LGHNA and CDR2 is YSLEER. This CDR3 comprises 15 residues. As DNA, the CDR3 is TGCGCCAGCAGCCAAGAGGCCTCTAGTTTCGGGGAGCTGTTTTTT. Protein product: CASSQEASSFGELFF.

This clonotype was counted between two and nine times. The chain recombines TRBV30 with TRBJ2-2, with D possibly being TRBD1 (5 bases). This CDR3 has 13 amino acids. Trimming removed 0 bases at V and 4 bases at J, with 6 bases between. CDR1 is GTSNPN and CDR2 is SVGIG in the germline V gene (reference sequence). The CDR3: CAWSVQGTGELFF. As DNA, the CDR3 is TGTGCCTGGAGTGTGCAGGGCACCGGGGAGCTGTTTTTT. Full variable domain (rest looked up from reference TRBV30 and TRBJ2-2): SQTIHQWPATLVQPVGSPLSLECTVEGTSNPNLYWYRQAAGRGLQLLFYSVGIGQISSEVPQNLSASRPQDRQFILSSKKLLLSDSGFYLCAWSVQGTGELFFGEGSRLTVL.